This is a list of T cell receptor beta chains from one sample in a study of beta chain features in type 1 diabetes. Assay used: immunoSEQ multiplex PCR; TCRdb lists only in-frame clones, some missing. Here the sample spans some 350,000 clones, 9.6% being singletons. The sequencing sample was made of central memory CD4+ T cells from blood. The receptors come from a man aged 25-40 years with type 1 diabetes. The CDR3 runs from the conserved cysteine through the conserved F or W. D genes are given only for firm matches. Only some rows state a clone size, as once, few, many or a class for expanded clones.

length: 13
D: TRBD1
J: TRBJ2-7
size: NA
V: TRBV29-1
CDR3: CSVTTGPSYEQYF
DNA: TGCAGCGTTACGACAGGGCCATCCTACGAGCAGTACTTC

length: 16
D: NA
J: TRBJ2-5
size: NA
V: TRBV4-2
CDR3: CASSQVQAEGEETQYF
DNA: TGTGCCAGCAGCCAAGTGCAGGCGGAGGGTGAGGAGACCCAGTACTTC

length: 15
D: NA
J: TRBJ2-2
size: NA
V: TRBV6-1
CDR3: CASSLGQTGTGELFF
DNA: TGTGCCAGCAGTCTGGGCCAGACGGGCACCGGGGAGCTGTTTTTT

length: 16
D: TRBD1
J: TRBJ1-1
size: NA
V: TRBV15
CDR3: CATSRGNAGQGTEAFF
DNA: TGTGCCACCAGCAGAGGGAACGCGGGACAGGGGACCGAAGCTTTCTTT

length: 14
D: TRBD1
J: TRBJ2-4
size: NA
V: TRBV6-5
CDR3: CASSRQGSKNIQYF
DNA: TGTGCCAGCAGCCGACAGGGGAGCAAAAACATTCAGTACTTC

length: 13
D: NA
J: TRBJ2-7
size: few
V: TRBV5-1
CDR3: CASSFHGAYEQYF
DNA: TGCGCCAGCAGCTTTCACGGGGCCTACGAGCAGTACTTC

length: 13
D: NA
J: TRBJ1-1
size: many
V: TRBV29-1
CDR3: CSVLPQANTEAFF
DNA: TGCAGCGTTCTCCCCCAGGCGAACACTGAAGCTTTCTTT

length: 13
D: TRBD1
J: TRBJ1-2
size: NA
V: TRBV10-3
CDR3: CAISGQGDYGYTF
DNA: TGTGCCATCAGTGGACAGGGGGACTATGGCTACACCTTC

length: 15
D: NA
J: TRBJ2-5
size: NA
V: TRBV28
CDR3: CASSLSGQQQETQYF
DNA: TGTGCCAGCAGTTTATCGGGGCAGCAACAAGAGACCCAGTACTTC

length: 15
D: NA
J: TRBJ2-6
size: NA
V: TRBV4-2
CDR3: CASSLFTPGANVLTF
DNA: TGTGCCAGCAGCCTTTTTACGCCTGGGGCCAACGTCCTGACTTTC

length: 14
D: NA
J: TRBJ2-7
size: NA
V: TRBV4-2
CDR3: CASGPLTGGGEQYF
DNA: TGTGCCAGCGGTCCCCTAACCGGGGGCGGCGAGCAGTACTTC

length: 13
D: TRBD1
J: TRBJ2-7
size: few
V: TRBV6-1
CDR3: CASRQGLDYEQYF
DNA: TGTGCCAGCCGACAGGGCTTAGATTACGAGCAGTACTTC

length: 16
D: TRBD2
J: TRBJ2-1
size: NA
V: TRBV9
CDR3: CASSLVVAGAYNEQFF
DNA: TGTGCCAGCAGCTTGGTGGTAGCGGGAGCCTACAATGAGCAGTTCTTC

length: 12
D: NA
J: TRBJ2-5
size: many
V: TRBV6-1
CDR3: CASSRDGQIQYF
DNA: TGTGCCAGCAGCCGGGACGGGCAAATCCAGTACTTC

length: 15
D: NA
J: TRBJ1-2
size: NA
V: TRBV19
CDR3: CASSISQAKNYGYTF
DNA: TGTGCCAGTAGTATATCACAGGCGAAGAATTATGGCTACACCTTC

length: 14
D: NA
J: TRBJ2-7
size: NA
V: TRBV7-3
CDR3: CASSYLTDPREQYF
DNA: TGTGCCAGCAGCTATCTGACTGACCCTAGGGAGCAGTACTTC

length: 13
D: NA
J: TRBJ2-3
size: NA
V: TRBV9
CDR3: CASSAPEGDTQYF
DNA: TGTGCCAGCAGCGCCCCGGAGGGTGATACGCAGTATTTT

length: 13
D: NA
J: TRBJ1-5
size: few
V: TRBV10-3
CDR3: CAITPDDNQPQHF
DNA: TGTGCCATCACTCCGGACGACAATCAGCCCCAGCATTTT

length: 13
D: NA
J: TRBJ1-2
size: few
V: TRBV19
CDR3: CASSARTVHGYTF
DNA: TGTGCCAGTAGTGCCCGGACGGTCCATGGCTACACCTTC

length: 14
D: TRBD2
J: TRBJ2-7
size: few
V: TRBV11-2
CDR3: CASSLTSGSDEQYF
DNA: TGTGCCAGCAGCTTGACTAGCGGGAGCGACGAGCAGTACTTC

length: 12
D: NA
J: TRBJ1-5
size: few
V: TRBV6-1
CDR3: CASTQGDQPQHF
DNA: TGTGCCAGCACGCAGGGTGATCAGCCCCAGCATTTT

length: 13
D: NA
J: TRBJ2-3
size: NA
V: TRBV2
CDR3: CASSRRSADTQYF
DNA: TGTGCCAGCAGCCGGCGGAGCGCAGATACGCAGTATTTT

length: 14
D: NA
J: TRBJ2-2
size: NA
V: TRBV18
CDR3: CASSPTSNTGELFF
DNA: TGTGCCAGCTCCCCTACCTCGAACACCGGGGAGCTGTTTTTT

length: 20
D: TRBD2
J: TRBJ2-7
size: NA
V: TRBV5-4
CDR3: CASSLDPAGASGGYSYEQYF
DNA: TGTGCCAGCAGCTTGGATCCCGCAGGGGCCTCGGGAGGGTACTCCTACGAGCAGTACTTC

length: 17
D: TRBD2
J: TRBJ2-1
size: few
V: TRBV5-1
CDR3: CASSLALGLAGEYEQFF
DNA: TGCGCCAGCAGCTTGGCCCTTGGACTAGCGGGAGAATATGAGCAGTTCTTC

length: 14
D: TRBD2
J: TRBJ2-1
size: NA
V: TRBV5-1
CDR3: CASKIAGSNNEQFF
DNA: TGCGCCAGCAAGATAGCGGGCTCAAACAATGAGCAGTTCTTC

length: 13
D: TRBD1
J: TRBJ2-7
size: few
V: TRBV5-1
CDR3: CASSPDRPYEQYF
DNA: TGCGCCAGCAGCCCGGACAGGCCCTACGAGCAGTACTTC

length: 14
D: NA
J: TRBJ1-2
size: NA
V: TRBV28
CDR3: CASGTSGTQDGYTF
DNA: TGTGCCAGCGGCACCTCGGGGACGCAGGATGGCTACACCTTC

length: 14
D: NA
J: TRBJ1-5
size: NA
V: TRBV28
CDR3: CASRIADLAQPQHF
DNA: TGTGCCAGCCGAATAGCTGATCTCGCCCAGCCCCAGCATTTT

length: 18
D: TRBD2
J: TRBJ2-4
size: NA
V: TRBV4-3
CDR3: CASSHAAGSGRFQNIQYF
DNA: TGCGCCAGCAGCCACGCGGCGGGGAGCGGGAGGTTTCAGAACATTCAGTACTTC

length: 14
D: NA
J: TRBJ2-7
size: NA
V: TRBV4-1
CDR3: CASSQVGGAYEQYF
DNA: TGCGCCAGCAGCCAAGTTGGAGGGGCCTACGAGCAGTACTTC

length: 13
D: NA
J: TRBJ2-2
size: NA
V: TRBV11-2
CDR3: CASSLDRTGELFF
DNA: TGTGCCAGCAGCTTAGATCGGACCGGGGAGCTGTTTTTT

length: 13
D: NA
J: TRBJ1-2
size: once
V: TRBV30
CDR3: CAWSVSGVYGYTF
DNA: TGTGCCTGGAGTGTTTCAGGGGTCTATGGCTACACCTTC

length: 12
D: NA
J: TRBJ2-5
size: few
V: TRBV18
CDR3: CASSPTGETQYF
DNA: TGTGCCAGCTCACCCACGGGGGAGACCCAGTACTTC

length: 14
D: NA
J: TRBJ2-5
size: few
V: TRBV6-1
CDR3: CASSEPGYSETQYF
DNA: TGTGCCAGCAGTGAGCCAGGGTATTCGGAGACCCAGTACTTC

length: 17
D: TRBD2
J: TRBJ2-1
size: NA
V: TRBV15
CDR3: CATSRDPSGRDYNEQFF
DNA: TGTGCCACCAGCAGAGACCCTAGCGGGAGGGACTACAATGAGCAGTTCTTC

length: 14
D: NA
J: TRBJ1-1
size: NA
V: TRBV7-3
CDR3: CASSSGRWNTEAFF
DNA: TGTGCCAGCAGCTCTGGACGGTGGAACACTGAAGCTTTCTTT

length: 14
D: NA
J: TRBJ2-3
size: few
V: TRBV6-5
CDR3: CASSYSDSTDTQYF
DNA: TGTGCCAGCAGTTACTCAGACTCTACAGATACGCAGTATTTT

length: 14
D: TRBD1
J: TRBJ2-7
size: NA
V: TRBV2
CDR3: CASGQGQGLREQYF
DNA: TGTGCCAGCGGACAAGGACAGGGTTTGAGAGAGCAGTACTTC

length: 15
D: NA
J: TRBJ2-7
size: few
V: TRBV19
CDR3: CASSAASGGPYEQYF
DNA: TGTGCCAGTAGTGCGGCTAGTGGAGGTCCCTACGAGCAGTACTTC

length: 13
D: NA
J: TRBJ2-3
size: many
V: TRBV21-1
CDR3: CASKGGRTDTQYF
DNA: TGTGCCAGCAAAGGGGGACGCACAGATACGCAGTATTTT

length: 14
D: TRBD1
J: TRBJ1-2
size: many
V: TRBV6-4
CDR3: CASSRDRAGYGYTF
DNA: TGTGCCAGCAGCCGGGACAGGGCAGGCTATGGCTACACCTTC

length: 13
D: NA
J: TRBJ2-7
size: NA
V: TRBV4-2
CDR3: CASSFDPNTEQYF
DNA: TGTGCCAGCAGCTTCGACCCAAATACGGAGCAGTACTTC

length: 14
D: NA
J: TRBJ1-3
size: NA
V: TRBV29-1
CDR3: CSVPWQGSGNTIYF
DNA: TGCAGCGTCCCCTGGCAGGGCTCTGGAAACACCATATATTTT

length: 14
D: NA
J: TRBJ1-2
size: few
V: TRBV7-9
CDR3: CASSLKGQHYGYTF
DNA: TGTGCCAGCAGCTTAAAAGGTCAACACTATGGCTACACCTTC